The next 2 T cell receptor beta chains were all read from a single sample in a study of T cell repertoires in cytomegalovirus infection (dated by TCRdb to between 2017 and 2020). No antigen has been assigned to these receptors. The treatment or condition label corresponds to: in vitro stimulation with specific CMV peptide epitopes to enrich CMV-specific T cells. TCRdb records Illumina HiSeq 1500 as the sequencer. TCRdb handled the public reads itself, with Q25 trimming in fastp and clone calling in MiXCR, and kept productive beta chains. Rows with a matching CDR3 protein are joined into one entry that keeps the most common DNA and genes. Within this sample are 640,000 or so distinct CDR3 sequences, with 30% to 40% of them counted one time only. Of the sample, about 20% is held by the ten largest clones. Sequencing used cultured PBMCs, obtained from culture after CMV antigen stimulation. The receptors stem from a human donor in good health (CMV status not recorded). Some clones in this sample may be carry-over from other donors' samples.

This clonotype has a single count. The chain couples TRBV2 to TRBJ2-3, with a possible D match to TRBD2 (5 bases). The ends were cut back, 6 bases at V and 0 bases at J, with 16 bases in the middle. Germline CDR1 SNHLY, CDR2 FYNNEI. The CDR3 has 16 amino acids. The CDR3 nucleotides read TGTGCCAGCAGGGGCGTAGCGCCTGTAAGCACAGATACGCAGTATTTT. Protein sequence: CASRGVAPVSTDTQYF.

The chain joins TRBV5-6 to TRBJ1-6; no clear D. Trimming took off 4 bases at V and 4 bases at J, with 15 bases between the two ends. The CDR3 is 16 residues long. Germline V gene lookup returns CDR1 SGHDT and CDR2 YYEEEE. The CDR3 coding sequence is TGTGCCAGCAGCGAAGCAGGATCGGGGTATAATTCACCCCTCCACTTT. Translation gives CASSEAGSGYNSPLHF.